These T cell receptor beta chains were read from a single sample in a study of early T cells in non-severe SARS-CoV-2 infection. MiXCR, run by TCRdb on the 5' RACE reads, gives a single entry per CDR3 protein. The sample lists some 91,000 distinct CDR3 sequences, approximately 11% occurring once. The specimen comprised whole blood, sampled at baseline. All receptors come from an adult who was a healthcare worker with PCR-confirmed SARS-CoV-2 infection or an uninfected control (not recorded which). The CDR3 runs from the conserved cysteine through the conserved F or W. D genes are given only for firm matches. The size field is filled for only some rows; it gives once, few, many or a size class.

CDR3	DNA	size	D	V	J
CASSQELAGGLVEQFF	TGTGCCAGCAGCCAAGAACTAGCGGGGGGGCTAGTTGAGCAGTTCTTC	many	TRBD2	TRBV14	TRBJ2-1
CASSTGAGYTF	TGTGCCAGCTCCACCGGCGCTGGCTACACCTTC	few	-	TRBV2	TRBJ1-2
CASSRSGGGYQETQYF	TGTGCCAGCAGCCGTTCGGGCGGGGGGTACCAAGAGACCCAGTACTTC	-	TRBD2	TRBV6-6	TRBJ2-5
CSAKGTSGPTFEQYF	TGCAGTGCTAAGGGGACTAGCGGGCCGACGTTCGAGCAGTACTTC	few	TRBD2	TRBV20-1	TRBJ2-7
CASSLGPSGRETQYF	TGTGCCAGCAGCTTAGGCCCTAGCGGGAGGGAGACCCAGTACTTC	-	TRBD2	TRBV7-9	TRBJ2-5
CASSPSPTDTQYF	TGTGCCAGCTCCCCCTCGCCCACAGATACGCAGTATTTT	few	-	TRBV3-1	TRBJ2-3
CASSLERQTEAFF	TGTGCCAGCAGCTTAGAAAGGCAAACTGAAGCTTTCTTT	-	-	TRBV11-2	TRBJ1-1
CASSMDRYEKLFF	TGTGCCAGTAGTATGGATAGATATGAAAAACTGTTTTTT	few	-	TRBV19	TRBJ1-4
CATSDYDRRTGANVLTF	TGTGCCACCAGTGATTACGACAGGCGAACCGGGGCCAACGTCCTGACTTTC	many	-	TRBV24-1	TRBJ2-6
CASSVEGTPYNEQFF	TGTGCCAGCAGCGTAGAGGGGACACCCTACAATGAGCAGTTCTTC	-	-	TRBV9	TRBJ2-1
CASSLDRIEKLFF	TGTGCCAGTAGTCTCGACAGAATTGAAAAACTGTTTTTT	many	-	TRBV19	TRBJ1-4
CSARGLANYNEQFF	TGCAGTGCTAGAGGGCTAGCGAACTACAATGAGCAGTTCTTC	few	-	TRBV20-1	TRBJ2-1
CASSSATGSANEKLFF	TGTGCCAGCAGCTCCGCCACAGGGTCGGCTAATGAAAAACTGTTTTTT	-	-	TRBV7-9	TRBJ1-4
CSILAGDSYEQYF	TGCAGCATACTAGCGGGAGACTCCTACGAGCAGTACTTC	few	TRBD2	TRBV29-1	TRBJ2-7
CASSPYAGELFF	TGTGCCAGCAGCCCGTACGCCGGGGAGCTGTTTTTT	-	-	TRBV7-9	TRBJ2-2
CASSFLGQRLAKNIQYF	TGTGCCAGCAGCTTCTTAGGACAAAGACTAGCCAAAAACATTCAGTACTTC	-	-	TRBV5-6	TRBJ2-4
CASSRGSGPDQPQHF	TGTGCCAGCAGTAGGGGGTCAGGGCCGGATCAGCCCCAGCATTTT	-	-	TRBV6-1	TRBJ1-5
CASTERAGLNTEAFF	TGTGCCAGTACAGAACGGGCAGGACTGAACACTGAAGCTTTCTTT	few	-	TRBV6-1	TRBJ1-1
CASSQNQGRNTGELFF	TGTGCCAGCTCACAAAATCAGGGACGGAACACCGGGGAGCTGTTTTTT	-	-	TRBV18	TRBJ2-2
CASSFAARTSRNEQFF	TGTGCCAGCAGTTTCGCGGCCCGGACTTCCCGGAATGAGCAGTTCTTC	-	-	TRBV6-5	TRBJ2-1
CASSPADLQETQYF	TGTGCCAGCTCACCAGCTGACCTTCAAGAGACCCAGTACTTC	few	-	TRBV18	TRBJ2-5
CASSFWETYGYTF	TGTGCCAGCAGCTTTTGGGAGACCTATGGCTACACCTTC	many	-	TRBV5-6	TRBJ1-2
CASSPRGGRPLEQYF	TGTGCCAGCAGCCCTCGGGGGGGCCGTCCCCTCGAGCAGTACTTC	few	TRBD2	TRBV5-6	TRBJ2-7
CASSYYQGAFAFF	TGTGCCAGCAGTTATTATCAAGGGGCGTTTGCTTTCTTT	once	-	TRBV12-3/TRBV12-4	TRBJ1-1
CASSLRTGAHTEAFF	TGTGCCAGCAGCTTAAGAACAGGGGCGCACACTGAAGCTTTCTTT	-	TRBD1	TRBV7-6	TRBJ1-1
CASSPRELANTGELFF	TGTGCCAGCAGCCCCAGAGAGTTGGCCAACACCGGGGAGCTGTTTTTT	few	-	TRBV11-1	TRBJ2-2
CASMGGPNSNQPQHF	TGTGCCAGCATGGGGGGGCCGAACAGCAATCAGCCCCAGCATTTT	many	-	TRBV6-1	TRBJ1-5
CASSRTRDRGEQFF	TGTGCCAGCAGCCGTACCCGGGACAGGGGTGAGCAGTTCTTC	-	TRBD1	TRBV7-8	TRBJ2-1
CASSQSGTEQETQYF	TGTGCCAGCAGCCAATCCGGGACAGAGCAAGAGACCCAGTACTTC	many	TRBD1	TRBV11-2	TRBJ2-5
CASSSGTYSYEQYF	TGTGCCAGCAGCTCCGGGACTTACTCCTACGAGCAGTACTTC	few	-	TRBV7-9	TRBJ2-7
CATSESAGGGSYEQYF	TGTGCCACCAGTGAGTCAGCGGGCGGGGGCTCCTACGAGCAGTACTTC	-	TRBD2	TRBV10-3	TRBJ2-7
CASSLDSRAGNTIYF	TGTGCCAGCAGCTTGGATTCCAGGGCTGGAAACACCATATATTTT	-	-	TRBV5-4	TRBJ1-3
CASSRSSGGYEQYF	TGTGCCAGCAGCCGATCTAGCGGGGGTTACGAGCAGTACTTC	-	TRBD2	TRBV14	TRBJ2-7
CSVGQGSGGDTEAFF	TGCAGCGTTGGACAGGGCTCAGGAGGGGACACTGAAGCTTTCTTT	few	TRBD1	TRBV29-1	TRBJ1-1
CASSQVRQVDTEAFF	TGCGCCAGCAGCCAAGTGAGGCAGGTTGACACTGAAGCTTTCTTT	-	-	TRBV4-3	TRBJ1-1
CASSIVTGELFF	TGTGCCAGCAGCATCGTGACCGGGGAGCTGTTTTTT	many	-	TRBV11-3	TRBJ2-2
CSAQTGGSTGELFF	TGCAGCGCCCAGACAGGGGGTAGCACCGGGGAGCTGTTTTTT	-	TRBD1	TRBV29-1	TRBJ2-2
CASSQAVQRSTDTQYF	TGTGCCAGCAGCCAAGCGGTTCAGAGGAGCACAGATACGCAGTATTTT	-	-	TRBV3-1	TRBJ2-3
CASSQRDPTFYTF	TGTGCCAGCAGCCAACGGGACCCTACATTCTACACCTTC	few	-	TRBV3-1	TRBJ1-2
CASSLRGAQYF	TGTGCCAGCAGTCTGAGGGGAGCCCAGTACTTC	many	-	TRBV27	TRBJ2-5
CATSDPAEPSHVGFGYGYTF	TGTGCCACCAGTGATCCCGCCGAGCCTTCTCACGTGGGATTTGGCTATGGCTACACCTTC	many	-	TRBV24-1	TRBJ1-2
CAWSDQGYPSYNEQFF	TGTGCCTGGAGTGATCAGGGTTACCCCTCCTACAATGAGCAGTTCTTC	many	-	TRBV30	TRBJ2-1
CAISGQFGQGRTEAFF	TGTGCCATCAGTGGACAATTTGGACAGGGAAGAACTGAAGCTTTCTTT	many	TRBD1	TRBV10-3	TRBJ1-1
CASSQRRAENTEAFF	TGCGCCAGCAGCCAGCGGCGAGCGGAGAACACTGAAGCTTTCTTT	few	-	TRBV10-2	TRBJ1-1
CASRISPGPYNEQFF	TGTGCCAGCAGAATTAGCCCCGGGCCCTACAATGAGCAGTTCTTC	few	-	TRBV6-2/TRBV6-3	TRBJ2-1
CASSYYSGNTIYF	TGTGCCAGCAGCTATTACTCTGGAAACACCATATATTTT	-	-	TRBV7-2	TRBJ1-3
CASSATRGYEQFF	TGTGCCAGTAGTGCAACTAGGGGCTATGAGCAGTTCTTC	-	-	TRBV19	TRBJ2-1
CASSLNRGLSNEKLFF	TGTGCCAGCAGTCTCAACAGGGGGCTGTCTAATGAAAAACTGTTTTTT	-	TRBD1	TRBV28	TRBJ1-4
CASSGLISYEQYF	TGTGCCAGCAGCGGCCTGATCTCCTACGAGCAGTACTTC	-	-	TRBV9	TRBJ2-7
CASSVKTTQEQYF	TGTGCCAGCAGTGTAAAAACCACCCAGGAGCAGTACTTC	many	-	TRBV28	TRBJ2-7
CSARGAGAYNSPLHF	TGCAGTGCTAGAGGGGCAGGGGCCTATAATTCACCCCTCCACTTT	many	-	TRBV20-1	TRBJ1-6
CASSPNLPGTGRSGANVLTF	TGTGCCAGCAGCCCTAATCTCCCCGGGACAGGGAGGTCTGGGGCCAACGTCCTGACTTTC	-	TRBD1	TRBV6-7	TRBJ2-6
CASSGGAEAFF	TGCGCCAGCTCGGGTGGGGCTGAAGCTTTCTTT	-	-	TRBV5-1	TRBJ1-1
CASSGLAGEETQYF	TGTGCCAGCAGCGGACTAGCGGGAGAAGAGACCCAGTACTTC	many	TRBD2	TRBV7-2	TRBJ2-5
CAWGDGNSYEQYF	TGTGCCTGGGGGGACGGCAACTCCTACGAGCAGTACTTC	few	-	TRBV30	TRBJ2-7
CASSSLTSGVQAYNEQFF	TGTGCCAGCAGCTCCTTGACTAGCGGGGTCCAAGCTTACAATGAGCAGTTCTTC	-	TRBD2	TRBV7-9	TRBJ2-1
CASSMRNEGGELFF	TGTGCCAGCAGCATGCGTAACGAGGGCGGGGAGCTGTTTTTT	many	-	TRBV21-1	TRBJ2-2
CASSSFTTGLSNQPQHF	TGTGCCAGCAGCTCATTTACGACAGGGTTGAGCAATCAGCCCCAGCATTTT	many	TRBD1	TRBV7-9	TRBJ1-5
CASSSSAWTGVNEQFF	TGTGCCAGCAGCTCAAGCGCCTGGACAGGGGTAAATGAGCAGTTCTTC	-	TRBD1	TRBV13	TRBJ2-1